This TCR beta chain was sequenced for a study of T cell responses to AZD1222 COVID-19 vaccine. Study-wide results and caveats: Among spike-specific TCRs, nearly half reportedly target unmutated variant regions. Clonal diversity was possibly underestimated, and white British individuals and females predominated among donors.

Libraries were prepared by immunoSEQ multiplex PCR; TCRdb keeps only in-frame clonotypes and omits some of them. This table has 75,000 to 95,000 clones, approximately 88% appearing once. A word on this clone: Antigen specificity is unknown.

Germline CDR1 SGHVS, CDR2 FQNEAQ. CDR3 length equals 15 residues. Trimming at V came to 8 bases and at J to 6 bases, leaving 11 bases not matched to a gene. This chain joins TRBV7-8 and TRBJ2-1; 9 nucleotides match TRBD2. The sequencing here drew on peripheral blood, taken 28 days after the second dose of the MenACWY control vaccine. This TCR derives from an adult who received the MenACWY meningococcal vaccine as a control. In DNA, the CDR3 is TGTGCCAGCGAAACCGGGACTAGCCCTCCCAATGAGCAGTTCTTC. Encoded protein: CASETGTSPPNEQFF.